These T cell receptor beta chains were read from a single sample in a study of blood T cell repertoires in COVID-19. Sequencing used immunoSEQ multiplex PCR; TCRdb keeps in-frame clones, though not all of them. Among fewer than 180,000 clones listed, over 65% were seen once. Input material: peripheral blood. The origin of the receptors is a man aged 65 to 79 with acute or convalescent COVID-19. CDR3s include the opening cysteine and the closing phenylalanine or tryptophan. The D gene is left open where the match is weak. Size tells how often a clone was seen (once, few, many) or the class of an expanded clone, and some rows leave it out.

-	TRBV28	TRBD1	TRBJ1-3	CASSTDRGSFGNTIYF	TGTGCCAGCAGTACGGACAGGGGCTCTTTTGGAAACACCATATATTTT
-	TRBV5-1	TRBD1	TRBJ2-1	CASSLDPGQSYNEQFF	TGCGCCAGCAGCTTGGATCCGGGACAGTCCTACAATGAGCAGTTCTTC
-	TRBV2	-	TRBJ1-1	CASTPGLGGAANTEAFF	TGTGCCAGCACCCCGGGCCTGGGGGGGGCTGCGAACACTGAAGCTTTCTTT
-	TRBV18	-	TRBJ2-5	CASSPQGRSGETQYF	TGTGCCAGCTCACCACAGGGCCGAAGCGGAGAGACCCAGTACTTC
-	TRBV2	TRBD2	TRBJ2-1	CASSPSGGPYNEQFF	TGTGCCAGCAGTCCTAGCGGGGGCCCATACAATGAGCAGTTCTTC
-	TRBV28	-	TRBJ2-7	CASSLGRGYEQYF	TGTGCCAGCAGCCTCGGACGGGGCTACGAGCAGTACTTC
-	TRBV28	TRBD1	TRBJ2-7	CASSFRTGTQQYF	TGTGCCAGCAGTTTCAGGACAGGGACTCAGCAGTACTTC
few	TRBV28	-	TRBJ1-2	CASSLRAGDGYTF	TGTGCCAGCAGTTTAAGGGCAGGGGATGGCTACACCTTC
-	TRBV5-4	TRBD1	TRBJ1-2	CASSAGQGRPNYGYTF	TGTGCCAGCAGCGCCGGACAGGGCCGCCCTAACTATGGCTACACCTTC
once	TRBV27	-	TRBJ2-3	CASSPRVRDTQYF	TGTGCCAGCAGTCCCCGAGTCCGCGATACGCAGTATTTT
-	TRBV18	-	TRBJ2-7	CASSPTVNSYEQYF	TGTGCCAGCTCACCTACAGTTAACTCCTACGAGCAGTACTTC
-	TRBV27	TRBD1	TRBJ1-4	CASRPTGGGTNEKLFF	TGTGCCAGCAGACCGACAGGGGGCGGGACTAATGAAAAACTGTTTTTT
-	TRBV3-1/TRBV3-2	-	TRBJ2-7	CASSPYRDSYEQYF	TGTGCCAGCAGTCCCTATCGGGACTCCTACGAGCAGTACTTC
once	TRBV9	-	TRBJ2-1	CASSVGEGAYNEQFF	TGTGCCAGCAGCGTAGGGGAGGGGGCCTACAATGAGCAGTTCTTC
-	TRBV3-1/TRBV3-2	-	TRBJ2-5	CASSQNIGTQYF	TGTGCCAGCAGCCAAAACATTGGGACCCAGTACTTC
-	TRBV5-1	-	TRBJ2-3	CASSLQGISSTDTQYF	TGCGCCAGCAGCCTACAGGGCATCTCTAGCACAGATACGCAGTATTTT
once	TRBV3-1/TRBV3-2	TRBD1	TRBJ2-6	CASSQTRDRASGANVLTF	TGTGCCAGCAGCCAAACCCGGGACAGGGCCTCTGGGGCCAACGTCCTGACTTTC
-	TRBV5-5	TRBD1	TRBJ2-5	CASSPVRTGEETQYF	TGTGCCAGCAGCCCCGTCCGGACAGGAGAAGAGACCCAGTACTTC
-	TRBV7-2	-	TRBJ1-3	CASSLDLGNTIYF	TGTGCCAGCAGCTTAGATTTAGGAAACACCATATATTTT
-	TRBV6-5	-	TRBJ1-1	CASSYPIILNTEAFF	TGTGCCAGCAGTTACCCCATCATTCTGAACACTGAAGCTTTCTTT